The subject of this entry is one T cell receptor (beta chain). Its antigen is unknown. There are no base qualities to consult, and no much larger clone falls within one base. TCRbeta CDR3 regions were amplified from genomic DNA by means of the immunoSEQ Assay, a bias-controlled multiplex PCR. As for the original processing: The number of nucleated cells in each sample was estimated by amplification of reference gene primers within the assay. To quantify the absolute abundance of each unique TCRbeta CDR3 rearrangement, sequence reads were collapsed and filtered. For each sample, productive Simpson clonality was calculated as the square root of Simpson's diversity index over productive rearrangements. Not all clones reach the TCRdb copy of this immuneACCESS table, which keeps in-frame sequences only. Checked studies attribute under half of the gap to unresolved V genes and leave the rest unexplained. The V and J calls and the clone size are those of that table, but D and trimming were determined from the DNA. This sample gives 95,000 to 150,000 clones in total; over 75% of them show up just once. About a tenth of the sample goes to the ten largest clones.

Whole blood was collected in K2EDTA tubes by collaborating institutions according to the institutions' own protocols. For TCRbeta analysis, collaborators shipped samples as frozen whole blood, isolated PBMCs, or DNA extracted from either of those sample types. This sample is part of a study of blood T cell repertoires in COVID-19 (TCRdb year 2020). Concerning the study at large: Collaborator samples came from the United States, Italy and Spain and covered acute and convalescent phases of COVID-19. Where HLA class I and class II types were available, the types were taken from metadata supplied by the sample provider, not from assay-based typing. The dataset comprised deeply sampled blood TCRbeta repertoires from subjects exposed to, actively infected with, or recovered from COVID-19. Samples were obtained from the ongoing ImmuneRACE study (first 160 participants) and from roughly 1,300 subjects provided by 6 global collaborators. The repertoires were released in a freely available public database intended as a resource for research on the immune response to SARS-CoV-2. The sample metadata nearly always contained a de-identified subject ID, COVID-19 status, age in years and sex. The prospective study material was composed of cDNA or gDNA derived from T cells, B-cell-depleted T cells, or PBMCs. Overall results and qualifications from the work: How much clinical and demographic metadata was included differed by source and by participant, and the metadata was provided uncurated.

The CDR3 runs 12 amino acids, cysteine and phenylalanine included. Left in the record is the CDR3 DNA by itself, 36 bases read in frame from the first base. From a lookup of the germline V gene (reference sequence), CDR1 and CDR2 are LGHDT and YNNKEL. Clipping removes 2 bases from V and 15 bases from J, with 5 as the unmatched junction base count. Sequenced sample: peripheral blood. The V and J genes are TRBV3-1 (or the pseudogene TRBV3-2) and TRBJ2-1; 9 central bases correspond to TRBD2. This receptor was taken from a man aged 80 or over with acute or convalescent COVID-19. The CDR3 protein is CASSQPRGGRFF. The DNA reads TGTGCCAGCAGCCAACCGCGGGGGGGTCGGTTCTTC.